A single sample is the source of the 26 T cell receptor beta chains below, sequenced in a study of blood T cell repertoires in COVID-19. Generated by immunoSEQ multiplex PCR, the TCRdb table keeps only in-frame clones and is missing some. The data contain over 90,000 clones, roughly 80% of them singletons. Sample: peripheral blood. The receptors shown here come from a man aged 80 or over with COVID-19, enrolled during active disease.

V and J are TRBV3-1 (or the pseudogene TRBV3-2) and TRBJ1-2; D perhaps matches TRBD1 (6 bases). CDR1 is LGHDT, CDR2 YNNKEL, per germline (reference sequence). The CDR3 consists of 16 residues. V dropped 4 bases and J dropped 7 bases, with 22 bases sitting between them. CDR3 region: CASSLRTVIVSSGYTF. For the CDR3, the DNA is TGTGCCAGCAGCCTCCGGACAGTTATAGTCTCTAGTGGCTACACCTTC.

The rearrangement joins TRBV5-1 to TRBJ2-2, with D unresolved. Trimming took 0 bases from V and 3 from J, leaving 6 bases between them. The CDR3 spans 14 residues. In germline, CDR1 is SGHRS, CDR2 YFSETQ. CDR3 nucleotides: TGCGCCAGCAGCTTGGCCGTTGACACCGGGGAGCTGTTTTTT. This encodes CASSLAVDTGELFF.

This clone appeared once. The CDR3 region is CASSTRQGNQPQHF. The CDR3 DNA is TGTGCCAGCAGCACAAGACAGGGTAATCAGCCCCAGCATTTT. This rearrangement joins TRBV21-1 to TRBJ1-5; whether TRBD1, the table's D call, matches the DNA was not checked. TRBV21-1 is listed as a pseudogene. The CDR3 length is 14 residues.

In its sample, this clone was seen a few times. The chain recombines TRBV5-6 with TRBJ1-2; a possible D gene is TRBD1 (6 bases). CDR1 and CDR2 (germline): SGHDT, YYEEEE. Trimming pared 3 bases from V and 8 bases from J, leaving 14 bases between. This CDR3 is 13 amino acids long. CDR3 DNA sequence: TGTGCCAGCAGCTCCCTCCGGGGGGCGGGCTACACCTTC. The encoded protein is CASSSLRGAGYTF.

A word on this clone: The sample carries other DNA sequences with the same CDR3. The chain carries TRBV6-5 and TRBJ2-1, with 10 positions matching TRBD2. V was pared by 6 bases and J by 4 bases, with 3 bases of the junction left unmatched. The germline gives CDR1 MNHEY, CDR2 SVGAGI. CDR3 length: 14 residues. CDR3 region: CASSRTSGYNEQFF. The CDR3, as DNA: TGTGCCAGCAGCCGGACTAGCGGTTACAATGAGCAGTTCTTC.

V is TRBV7-6 and J is TRBJ2-3; D not resolved. The ends were cut back, 3 bases at V and 6 bases at J, with 10 bases in the middle. Germline V gene lookup returns CDR1 SGHVS and CDR2 FNYEAQ. This CDR3 spans 13 amino acids. CDR3 sequence (DNA): TGTGCCAGCAGCTTTTCCTTTCTGGATACGCAGTATTTT. Amino acids: CASSFSFLDTQYF.

This clone was seen a single time. The chain uses TRBV30 and TRBJ1-1; no definite D call. Germline V lookup: CDR1 GTSNPN, CDR2 SVGIG (reference sequence). The CDR3 contains 13 residues. V dropped 5 bases and J dropped 4 bases, with 14 bases sitting between them. The CDR3 loop is CAWQEGSTTEAFF. Here the CDR3 DNA reads TGTGCCTGGCAGGAGGGTAGTACCACTGAAGCTTTCTTT.

The chain uses TRBV5-6 and TRBJ2-4; no firm D call. Germline V gene data show CDR1 as SGHDT and CDR2 as YYEEEE. The CDR3 has 13 residues. Trimming stripped 0 bases from V and 4 bases from J, with 5 bases between. CDR3 loop: CASSLDRKNIQYF. The DNA of the CDR3 is TGTGCCAGCAGCTTGGATCGGAAAAACATTCAGTACTTC.

The chain joins TRBV5-1 to TRBJ2-7; the D gene is possibly TRBD1 (6 bases). Per the germline V gene, CDR1 is SGHRS and CDR2 is YFSETQ. The CDR3 is made up of 14 amino acids. Trimming pared 2 bases from V and 5 bases from J, leaving 14 bases between. CDR3 protein: CASSFQQGPHEQYF. CDR3 DNA sequence: TGCGCCAGCAGCTTCCAACAGGGTCCCCACGAGCAGTACTTC. Looking up the rest from reference TRBV5-1 and TRBJ2-7 gives the full variable domain: KAGVTQTPRYLIKTRGQQVTLSCSPISGHRSVSWYQQTPGQGLQFLFEYFSETQRNKGNFPGRFSGRQFSNSRSEMNVSTLELGDSALYLCASSFQQGPHEQYFGPGTRLTVT.

The gene calls are TRBV19 and TRBJ2-5; D unclear. Deletions cut 2 bases from V and 2 bases from J, with 6 bases between. Germline CDR1 and CDR2: LNHDA and SQIVND (reference sequence). The CDR3 spans 13 residues. The DNA of the CDR3 is TGTGCCAGTAGTATATCGCGACAAGAGACCCAGTACTTC. It is translated as CASSISRQETQYF.

The rearrangement uses TRBV18 and TRBJ1-1; D is ambiguous. Per germline, CDR1 KGHSH and CDR2 LQKENI. CDR3 size: 13 residues. Trimming cost V 4 bases and J 3 bases, with 9 bases left between them. CDR3 sequence (DNA): TGTGCCAGCTCACTCTACGCCTACACTGAAGCTTTCTTT. Protein: CASSLYAYTEAFF.

This chain uses TRBV18 with TRBJ1-1; TRBD1 aligns across 7 bases. The ends lost 6 bases at V and 3 bases at J; junction bases unmatched: 1. Germline V lookup: CDR1 KGHSH, CDR2 LQKENI. The CDR3 is made up of 12 amino acids. CDR3 DNA: TGTGCCAGCTCCAGGGGGGACACTGAAGCTTTCTTT. Protein sequence: CASSRGDTEAFF. The complete variable domain, with remaining parts taken from reference TRBV18 and TRBJ1-1, reads NAGVMQNPRHLVRRRGQEARLRCSPMKGHSHVYWYRQLPEEGLKFMVYLQKENIIDESGMPKERFSAEFPKEGPSILRIQQVVRGDSAAYFCASSRGDTEAFFGQGTRLTVV.

The V gene is TRBV4-1, the J gene TRBJ2-5; 7 bases agree with TRBD1. This CDR3 region has 15 residues. V lost 5 bases to trimming and J lost 2 bases; unmatched junction nucleotides: 8. Per the germline V gene, CDR1 is MGHRA and CDR2 is YSYEKL. The CDR3, as DNA: TGCGCCAGCAGCTATCGGGACAGCAATCAAGAGACCCAGTACTTC. Encoded protein: CASSYRDSNQETQYF.

The rearrangement links TRBV4-2 to TRBJ2-3; D is perhaps TRBD2 (6 bases). CDR3 size: 15 residues. Trimming cost V 0 bases and J 3 bases, with 10 bases left between them. CDR1 LGHNA and CDR2 YNFKEQ come from the germline V gene. CDR3 protein: CASSQEREGTDTQYF. The CDR3 DNA reads as TGTGCCAGCAGCCAAGAGCGGGAAGGGACAGATACGCAGTATTTT.

This clone showed up just once. The chain joins TRBV29-1 to TRBJ1-1; D may be TRBD1 (5 bases). This CDR3 is built from 15 residues. Trimming cost V 3 bases and J 0 bases, with 14 bases left between them. Germline V gene sequence: CDR1 SQVTM, CDR2 ANQGSEA. CDR3: CSVDKQAFMNTEAFF. CDR3 bases: TGCAGCGTTGACAAACAGGCTTTCATGAACACTGAAGCTTTCTTT.

The CDR3 sequence is CASSEDLGQFYGYTF. Written as DNA, the CDR3 is TGTGCCAGCAGTGAAGACCTGGGACAGTTTTATGGCTACACCTTC. The chain combines TRBV6-1 with TRBJ1-2; 7 positions match TRBD1. In germline, CDR1 is MNHNS, CDR2 SASEGT. The CDR3 is 15 amino acids. Trimming cost V 1 base and J 5 bases; bases outside gene matches: 7.

This rearrangement joins TRBV19 to TRBJ1-5; D perhaps matches TRBD1 (5 bases). Trimming stripped 4 bases from V and 6 bases from J, with 13 bases between. This CDR3 has 14 residues. Per the germline V gene, CDR1 is LNHDA and CDR2 is SQIVND (reference sequence). The DNA of the CDR3 is TGTGCCAGTAGTACGGGACTTCTAGGTCAGCCCCAGCATTTT. Protein: CASSTGLLGQPQHF.

V usage is TRBV11-3 and J usage is TRBJ2-3; TRBD2 agrees at 10 bases. The CDR3 runs to 16 residues. Trimming removed 4 bases from V and 2 bases from J; junction bases left unmatched: 6. Germline V gene sequence: CDR1 SGHNT, CDR2 YENEEA. The CDR3 coding sequence is TGTGCCAGCAGCTCCGGACTAGCGGCTTCCACAGATACGCAGTATTTT. Protein: CASSSGLAASTDTQYF.

The chain has TRBV27 and TRBJ2-6; possibly TRBD1 for D (6 bases). CDR3 size: 18 residues. Germline V lookup: CDR1 MNHEY, CDR2 SMNVEV (reference sequence). V shed 7 bases and J shed 1 base, with 20 bases lying between them. CDR3 coding DNA: TGTGCCAGCACGGGTAAAAACAGGGCCCGTTCTGGGGCCAACGTCCTGACTTTC. This encodes CASTGKNRARSGANVLTF.

The gene calls are TRBV5-4 and TRBJ2-7; 10 bases align to TRBD1. V trimming: 4 bases; J trimming: 6 bases; junction bases outside the gene matches: 4. Germline CDR1 and CDR2: SGHNT and YYREEE (reference sequence). The CDR3 is 13 residues long. The CDR3 DNA reads TGTGCCAGCAGCCGGGACAGGGGTAGCGAGCAGTACTTC. Translation gives CASSRDRGSEQYF.

The CDR3 reads CASSYGTNGRETQYF. CDR3 coding DNA: TGTGCCAGCAGCTACGGGACTAACGGGCGGGAGACCCAGTACTTC. The gene calls are TRBV11-2 and TRBJ2-5, with 7 bases identical to TRBD2. The CDR3 totals 15 residues. Per germline, CDR1 SGHAT and CDR2 FQNNGV. J was trimmed by 5 bases and V by 4 bases; bases with no gene match: 10.

The chain combines TRBV11-2 with TRBJ2-7, with D perhaps matching TRBD2 (6 bases). Per the germline V gene, CDR1 is SGHAT and CDR2 is FQNNGV. V lost 5 bases, J lost 6 bases, and 17 bases lay in between. The CDR3 loop spans 14 amino acids. CDR3 sequence reads: CASSPRLDRGEQYF. In nucleotides, the CDR3 is TGTGCCAGCAGCCCTCGACTAGATAGAGGCGAGCAGTACTTC.

The chain recombines TRBV18 with TRBJ1-1; D is unresolved. Germline values: CDR1 KGHSH, CDR2 LQKENI. The CDR3 has 13 amino acids. The V and J ends lost 5 bases and 4 bases respectively, with 11 bases between them. The CDR3 protein is CASSDSPITEAFF. CDR3 DNA sequence: TGTGCCAGCTCAGACTCCCCGATCACTGAAGCTTTCTTT. Complete variable domain (other parts from reference TRBV18 and TRBJ1-1): NAGVMQNPRHLVRRRGQEARLRCSPMKGHSHVYWYRQLPEEGLKFMVYLQKENIIDESGMPKERFSAEFPKEGPSILRIQQVVRGDSAAYFCASSDSPITEAFFGQGTRLTVV.

The chain carries TRBV6-5 and TRBJ2-4; D not resolved. V gave up 4 bases and J gave up 2 bases, with 9 bases separating them. CDR1 and CDR2 (germline): MNHEY, SVGAGI. The CDR3 is 14 amino acids. The CDR3 bases are TGTGCCAGCAGTTCCACGGTGTCCAAAAACATTCAGTACTTC. Translated: CASSSTVSKNIQYF.

The chain joins TRBV25-1 to TRBJ2-7; 9 bases agree with TRBD1. Looked up from germline, CDR1 is MGHDK and CDR2 is SYGVNS. The CDR3 is 14 amino acids. J lost 2 bases, V lost 6 bases, and 5 bases had no gene match. The CDR3 coding sequence is TGTGCCAGCAGCCGGGACAGGGCCCCCTACGAGCAGTACTTC. This gives the protein CASSRDRAPYEQYF.

The chain has TRBV2 and TRBJ1-1, with 10 bases that match TRBD1. Germline loops: CDR1 SNHLY, CDR2 FYNNEI. The CDR3 contains 14 residues. V gave up 6 bases and J gave up 4 bases; unmatched junction bases: 5. The CDR3, as DNA: TGTGCCAGCAGAGGAGACAGGGGGCTCACTGAAGCTTTCTTT. Protein: CASRGDRGLTEAFF.